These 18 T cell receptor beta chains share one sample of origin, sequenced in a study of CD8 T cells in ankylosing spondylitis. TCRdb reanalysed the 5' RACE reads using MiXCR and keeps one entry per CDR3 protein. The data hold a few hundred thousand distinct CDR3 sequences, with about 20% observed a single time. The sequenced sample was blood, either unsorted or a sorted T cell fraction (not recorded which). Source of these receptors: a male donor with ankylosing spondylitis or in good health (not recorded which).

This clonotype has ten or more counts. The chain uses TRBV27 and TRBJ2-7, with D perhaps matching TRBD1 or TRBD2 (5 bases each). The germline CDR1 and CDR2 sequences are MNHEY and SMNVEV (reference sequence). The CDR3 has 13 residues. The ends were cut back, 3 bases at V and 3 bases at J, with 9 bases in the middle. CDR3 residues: CASSLGVGYEQYF. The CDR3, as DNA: TGTGCCAGCAGTTTGGGGGTCGGCTACGAGCAGTACTTC.

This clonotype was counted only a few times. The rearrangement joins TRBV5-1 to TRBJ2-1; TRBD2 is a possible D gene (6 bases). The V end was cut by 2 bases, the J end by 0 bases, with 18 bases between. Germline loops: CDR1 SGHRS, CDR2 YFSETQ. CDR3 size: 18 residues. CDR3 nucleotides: TGCGCCAGCAGCTTCCCCCCTCAGACTAGTGGCTCCTACAATGAGCAGTTCTTC. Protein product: CASSFPPQTSGSYNEQFF.

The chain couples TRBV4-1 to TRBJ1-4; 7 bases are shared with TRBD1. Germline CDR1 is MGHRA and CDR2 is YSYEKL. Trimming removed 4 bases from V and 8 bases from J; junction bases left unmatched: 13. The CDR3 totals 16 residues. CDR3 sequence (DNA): TGCGCCAGCAGCCGAGCCCAGCAGGGGGAGTTAGAAAAACTGTTTTTT. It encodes CASSRAQQGELEKLFF.

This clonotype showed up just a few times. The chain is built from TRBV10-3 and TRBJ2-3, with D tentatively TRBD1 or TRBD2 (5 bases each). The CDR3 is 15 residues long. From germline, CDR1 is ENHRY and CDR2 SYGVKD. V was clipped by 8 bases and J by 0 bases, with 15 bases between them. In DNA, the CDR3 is TGTGCCATCTCCCGGGGCGGGCAGAGCACAGATACGCAGTATTTT. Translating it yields CAISRGGQSTDTQYF.

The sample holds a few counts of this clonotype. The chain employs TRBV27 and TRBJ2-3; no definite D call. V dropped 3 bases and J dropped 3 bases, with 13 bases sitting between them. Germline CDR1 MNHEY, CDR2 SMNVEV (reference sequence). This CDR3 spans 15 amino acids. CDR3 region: CASSFGQTGTDTQYF. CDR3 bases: TGTGCCAGCAGTTTTGGCCAGACTGGGACAGATACGCAGTATTTT.

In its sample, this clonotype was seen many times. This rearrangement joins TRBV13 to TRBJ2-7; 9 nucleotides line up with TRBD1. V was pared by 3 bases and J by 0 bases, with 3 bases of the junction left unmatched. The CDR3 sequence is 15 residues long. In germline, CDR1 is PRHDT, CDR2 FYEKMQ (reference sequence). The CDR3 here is CASSLEGQGSYEQYF. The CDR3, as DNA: TGTGCCAGCAGCTTGGAGGGACAGGGCTCCTACGAGCAGTACTTC.

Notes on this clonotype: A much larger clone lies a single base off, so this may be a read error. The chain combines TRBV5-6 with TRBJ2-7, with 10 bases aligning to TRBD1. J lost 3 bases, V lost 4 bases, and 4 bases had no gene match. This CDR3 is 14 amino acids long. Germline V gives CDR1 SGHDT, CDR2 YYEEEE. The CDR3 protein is CASSAGTGVYEQYF. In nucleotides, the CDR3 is TGTGCCAGCAGCGCCGGGACAGGGGTCTACGAGCAGTACTTC.

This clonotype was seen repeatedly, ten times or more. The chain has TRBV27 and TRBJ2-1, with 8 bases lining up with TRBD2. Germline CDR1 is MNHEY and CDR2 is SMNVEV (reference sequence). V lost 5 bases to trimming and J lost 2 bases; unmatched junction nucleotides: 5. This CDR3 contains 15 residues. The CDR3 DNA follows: TGTGCCAGCAGTATCTCGGGGGGGGCCTACAATGAGCAGTTCTTC. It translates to CASSISGGAYNEQFF.

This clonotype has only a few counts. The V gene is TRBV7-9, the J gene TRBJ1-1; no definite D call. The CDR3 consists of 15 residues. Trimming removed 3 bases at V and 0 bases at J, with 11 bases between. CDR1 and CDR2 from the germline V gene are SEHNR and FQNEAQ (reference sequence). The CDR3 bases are TGTGCCAGCAGCTTCTCGGGAAACATGAACACTGAAGCTTTCTTT. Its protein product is CASSFSGNMNTEAFF. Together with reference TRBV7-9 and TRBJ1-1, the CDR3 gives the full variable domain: DTGVSQNPRHKITKRGQNVTFRCDPISEHNRLYWYRQTLGQGPEFLTYFQNEAQLEKSRLLSDRFSAERPKGSFSTLEIQRTEQGDSAMYLCASSFSGNMNTEAFFGQGTRLTVV.

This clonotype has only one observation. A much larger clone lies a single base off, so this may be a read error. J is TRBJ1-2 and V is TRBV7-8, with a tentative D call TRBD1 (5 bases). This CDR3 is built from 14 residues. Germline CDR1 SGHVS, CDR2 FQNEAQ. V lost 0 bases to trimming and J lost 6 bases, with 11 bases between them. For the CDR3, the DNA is TGTGCCAGCAGCTTAGCTTTAGGGACGGATGGCTACACCTTC. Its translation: CASSLALGTDGYTF.

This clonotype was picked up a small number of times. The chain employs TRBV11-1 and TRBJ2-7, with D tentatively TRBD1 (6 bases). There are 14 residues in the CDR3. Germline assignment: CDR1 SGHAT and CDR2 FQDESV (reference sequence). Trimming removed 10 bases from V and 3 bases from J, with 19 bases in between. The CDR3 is CAITGHQKDYEQYF. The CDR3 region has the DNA TGTGCCATCACGGGACACCAAAAAGACTACGAGCAGTACTTC.

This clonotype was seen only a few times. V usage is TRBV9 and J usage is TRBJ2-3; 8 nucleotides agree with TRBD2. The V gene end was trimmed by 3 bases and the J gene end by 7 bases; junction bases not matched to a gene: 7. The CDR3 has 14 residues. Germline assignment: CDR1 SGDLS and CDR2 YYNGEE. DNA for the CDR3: TGTGCCAGCAGCGAGGCGGGACTAGAAAATACGCAGTATTTT. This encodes CASSEAGLENTQYF. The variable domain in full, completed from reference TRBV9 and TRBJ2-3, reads DSGVTQTPKHLITATGQRVTLRCSPRSGDLSVYWYQQSLDQGLQFLIQYYNGEERAKGNILERFSAQQFPDLHSELNLSSLELGDSALYFCASSEAGLENTQYFGPGTRLTVL.

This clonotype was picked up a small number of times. This CDR3 is CSAVSGNTGELFF. CDR3 coding DNA: TGCAGTGCTGTGAGCGGTAACACCGGGGAGCTGTTTTTT. The rearrangement joins TRBV20-1 to TRBJ2-2, with TRBD2 as a possible D gene (5 bases). V shed 5 bases and J shed 2 bases, with 9 bases lying between them. Germline V gene lookup returns CDR1 DFQATT and CDR2 SNEGSKA (reference sequence). The CDR3 consists of 13 residues.

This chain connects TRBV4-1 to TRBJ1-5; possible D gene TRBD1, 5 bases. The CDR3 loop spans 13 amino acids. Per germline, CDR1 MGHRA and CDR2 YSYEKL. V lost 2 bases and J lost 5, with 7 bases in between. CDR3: CASSQLGDQPQHF. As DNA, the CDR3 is TGCGCCAGCAGCCAACTGGGGGATCAGCCCCAGCATTTT.

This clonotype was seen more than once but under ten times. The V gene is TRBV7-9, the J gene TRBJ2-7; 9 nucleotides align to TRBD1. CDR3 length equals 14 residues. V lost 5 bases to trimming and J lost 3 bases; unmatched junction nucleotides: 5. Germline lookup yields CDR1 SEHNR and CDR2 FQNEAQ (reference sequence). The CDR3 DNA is TGTGCCAGCAGCCCCCGGGACAGGGTCTACGAGCAGTACTTC. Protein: CASSPRDRVYEQYF. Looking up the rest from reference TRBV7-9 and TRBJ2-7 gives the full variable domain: DTGVSQNPRHKITKRGQNVTFRCDPISEHNRLYWYRQTLGQGPEFLTYFQNEAQLEKSRLLSDRFSAERPKGSFSTLEIQRTEQGDSAMYLCASSPRDRVYEQYFGPGTRLTVT.

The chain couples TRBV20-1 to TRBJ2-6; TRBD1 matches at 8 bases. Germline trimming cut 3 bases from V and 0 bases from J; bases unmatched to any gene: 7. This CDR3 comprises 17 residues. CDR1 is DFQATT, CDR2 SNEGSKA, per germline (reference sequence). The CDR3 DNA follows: TGCAGTGCTAGTGCCGGGACAGGTTACTCTGGGGCCAACGTCCTGACTTTC. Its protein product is CSASAGTGYSGANVLTF.

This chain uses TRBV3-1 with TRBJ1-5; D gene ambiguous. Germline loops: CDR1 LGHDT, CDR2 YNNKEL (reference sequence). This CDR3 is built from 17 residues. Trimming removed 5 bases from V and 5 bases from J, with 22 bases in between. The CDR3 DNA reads TGTGCCAGCAGCTTCCCCCTGGCACTTGGCGGGGATCAGCCCCAGCATTTT. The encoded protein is CASSFPLALGGDQPQHF.

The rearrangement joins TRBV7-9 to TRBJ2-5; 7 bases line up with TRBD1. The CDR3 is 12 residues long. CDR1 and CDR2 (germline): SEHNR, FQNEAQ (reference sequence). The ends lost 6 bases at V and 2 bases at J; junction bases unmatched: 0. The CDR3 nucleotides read TGTGCCAGCAGACAGGGGCAAGAGACCCAGTACTTC. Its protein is CASRQGQETQYF.